The 31 T cell receptor beta chains below were found in one sample sequenced in a study of blood T cell repertoires in COVID-19. Method: immunoSEQ multiplex PCR; TCRdb's copy keeps in-frame clones and lacks some. The table records 400,000 to 450,000 clones, about nine tenths of them present only once. Sequencing used peripheral blood. The receptors stem from a woman between 40 and 50 years old with COVID-19, enrolled during active disease.

The V gene is TRBV19, the J gene TRBJ1-5; TRBD1 agrees at 8 bases. V gave up 6 bases and J gave up 1 base; unmatched junction bases: 5. Per germline, CDR1 LNHDA and CDR2 SQIVND (reference sequence). The CDR3 length is 15 residues. The CDR3, as DNA: TGTGCCAGTAGAGGAGCAGGGGGCAGCAATCAGCCCCAGCATTTT. Translating gives CASRGAGGSNQPQHF.

CDR3 coding DNA: TGTGCCAGCAGTCCTACGGACAGGGGAACCGGGGAGCTGTTTTTT. The encoded protein is CASSPTDRGTGELFF. V and J are TRBV25-1 and TRBJ2-2, with 9 bases lining up with TRBD1. Germline trimming cut 5 bases from V and 5 bases from J; bases unmatched to any gene: 6. Germline CDR1 MGHDK, CDR2 SYGVNS. CDR3 length: 15 residues.

J is TRBJ2-3 and V is TRBV6-2 or TRBV6-3; TRBD1 matches 7 bases. The CDR3 length is 12 residues. The ends lost 5 bases at V and 9 bases at J; junction bases unmatched: 5. The germline V gene has CDR1 MNHEY and CDR2 SVGEGT. The CDR3 DNA follows: TGTGCCAGCAGTCCCCAGGGGGAGACGCAGTATTTT. Amino acid sequence: CASSPQGETQYF.

V is TRBV4-2 and J is TRBJ2-1; D ambiguous. V dropped 4 bases and J dropped 0 bases, with 10 bases sitting between them. There are 15 residues in the CDR3. The germline V gene has CDR1 LGHNA and CDR2 YNFKEQ. The CDR3 sequence is CASSPTPSSYNEQFF. CDR3 bases: TGTGCCAGCAGCCCGACTCCTAGCTCCTACAATGAGCAGTTCTTC.

The chain recombines TRBV4-1 with TRBJ1-5; D not resolved. The CDR3 length is 15 residues. Trimming took off 0 bases at V and 6 bases at J, with 12 bases between the two ends. Germline V CDR1 and CDR2: MGHRA, YSYEKL. The CDR3 coding sequence is TGCGCCAGCAGCCAAGAGGCACAACGAATTCAGCCCCAGCATTTT. It encodes CASSQEAQRIQPQHF.

This rearrangement joins TRBV28 to TRBJ1-1, with D tentatively TRBD1 (6 bases). Trimming shortened V by 4 bases and J by 1 base, and 13 bases separated the two germline ends. There are 15 residues in the CDR3. Germline values: CDR1 MDHEN, CDR2 SYDVKM. CDR3 nucleotide sequence: TGTGCCAGCAGTTCCCCACAGGGCTGGAACACTGAAGCTTTCTTT. Protein product: CASSSPQGWNTEAFF.

CDR3 protein: CASSLTTGTGVREQYF. For the CDR3, the DNA is TGCGCCAGCAGTCTGACAACGGGGACAGGGGTACGCGAGCAGTACTTC. V is TRBV5-1 and J is TRBJ2-7, with 10 positions matching TRBD1. The CDR3 length is 16 residues. Germline CDR1 is SGHRS and CDR2 is YFSETQ. V trimming: 5 bases; J trimming: 6 bases; junction bases outside the gene matches: 14.

The chain carries TRBV19 and TRBJ2-7; the D gene is possibly TRBD1 (6 bases). This CDR3 is built from 12 residues. The germline CDR1 and CDR2 sequences are LNHDA and SQIVND (reference sequence). V lost 5 bases and J 6 bases, leaving 11 bases between the germline ends. The CDR3, as DNA: TGTGCCAGTAGTCCTACAGGGTCCGAGCAGTACTTC. Its translation: CASSPTGSEQYF.

The rearrangement uses TRBV2 and TRBJ1-5; 11 nucleotides line up with TRBD1. The CDR3 sequence is 14 residues long. Per the germline V gene, CDR1 is SNHLY and CDR2 is FYNNEI. Unmatched junction bases numbered 5, after V lost 5 bases and J lost 8 bases. The CDR3 here is CASSKDRGPEPQHF. CDR3 in DNA: TGTGCCAGCAGTAAGGACAGGGGGCCAGAGCCCCAGCATTTT. The full variable domain, rest sourced from reference TRBV2 and TRBJ1-5, is EPEVTQTPSHQVTQMGQEVILRCVPISNHLYFYWYRQILGQKVEFLVSFYNNEISEKSEIFDDQFSVERPDGSNFTLKIRSTKLEDSAMYFCASSKDRGPEPQHFGDGTRLSIL.

V is TRBV5-4 and J is TRBJ1-4; 7 bases align to TRBD1. V lost 4 bases to trimming and J lost 7 bases; unmatched junction nucleotides: 7. There are 14 residues in the CDR3. Per the germline V gene, CDR1 is SGHNT and CDR2 is YYREEE (reference sequence). The CDR3 here is CASSQAGGLEKLFF. Written as DNA, the CDR3 is TGTGCCAGCAGCCAGGCAGGGGGGCTTGAAAAACTGTTTTTT.

This clone was observed a single time. The rearrangement links TRBV27 to TRBJ2-7, with D uncertain. V was clipped by 2 bases and J by 2 bases, with 10 bases between them. The CDR3 spans 14 residues. Germline V CDR1 and CDR2: MNHEY, SMNVEV (reference sequence). The CDR3 bases are TGTGCCAGCAGTTTAAACAGAGAACCCTACGAGCAGTACTTC. This sequence encodes CASSLNREPYEQYF.

The chain couples TRBV21-1 to TRBJ1-6; TRBD1, as called in the table, went unchecked against the DNA. TRBV21-1 is shown as a pseudogene. The CDR3 contains 17 residues. This CDR3 is CASSKCATVPPRSALHF. CDR3 nucleotide sequence: TGTGCCAGCAGCAAATGTGCGACAGTCCCCCCGCGATCAGCCCTCCACTTT.

The CDR3 nucleotides read TGTGCCAGCAACCGACGACAGGGCCATGGCTACACCTTC. Amino acids: CASNRRQGHGYTF. The V gene is TRBV6-6, the J gene TRBJ1-2; 7 bases are shared with TRBD1. V lost 7 bases, J lost 6 bases, and 8 bases stayed unmatched. The CDR3 loop spans 13 amino acids. Germline-derived CDR1 and CDR2 are MNHNY and SVGAGI (reference sequence).

This sequence joins TRBV7-2 and TRBJ2-7, with a possible D match to TRBD2 (5 bases). Germline assignment: CDR1 SGHTA and CDR2 FQGNSA. V was pared by 3 bases and J by 6 bases, with 6 bases between. The CDR3 loop spans 11 amino acids. The CDR3 spells CASSLGVEQYF. CDR3 coding DNA: TGTGCCAGCAGCTTGGGAGTCGAGCAGTACTTC.

CDR3 amino acids: CASSFGQGSEEKLFF. CDR3 sequence (DNA): TGTGCCAGCAGCTTTGGACAGGGGTCGGAGGAAAAACTGTTTTTT. The chain employs TRBV11-1 and TRBJ1-4; 9 positions match TRBD1. CDR3 size: 15 residues. After removal of 3 bases from V and 8 bases from J, the junction contained 7 bases not matched to a gene. Germline CDR1 reads SGHAT; CDR2 reads FQDESV (reference sequence).

The chain recombines TRBV28 with TRBJ2-2; D unresolved. Germline-derived CDR1 and CDR2 are MDHEN and SYDVKM. V was pared by 5 bases and J by 8 bases, with 15 bases between. The CDR3 is 14 amino acids. The DNA of the CDR3 is TGTGCCAGCAGTGCAACACCAGGCGTTGGGGAGCTGTTTTTT. It encodes CASSATPGVGELFF.

This clone showed up just a few times. V is TRBV18 and J is TRBJ2-7; 8 positions agree with TRBD2. The CDR3 covers 15 residues. Germline V lookup: CDR1 KGHSH, CDR2 LQKENI. V dropped 4 bases and J dropped 5; count of bases not matched to a gene: 10. CDR3 coding DNA: TGTGCCAGCTCACTCATCCCCCAGCGGGAGAACGAGCAGTACTTC. Protein product: CASSLIPQRENEQYF.

The V call is TRBV5-6, the J call TRBJ1-4; TRBD1 matches at 9 bases. With 4 bases clipped from V and 7 bases from J, the junction kept 5 bases outside the gene matches. Germline V CDR1 and CDR2: SGHDT, YYEEEE. There are 14 residues in the CDR3. The CDR3 DNA sequence: TGTGCCAGCAGCCAGGACAGGGGAGGTGAAAAACTGTTTTTT. Encoded protein: CASSQDRGGEKLFF.

The rearrangement links TRBV21-1 to TRBJ1-4; TRBD1 is the table's D call, not checked against the DNA. TRBV21-1 constitutes a pseudogene. This CDR3 spans 19 amino acids. CDR3 loop: CASSKWVQGPSSTNEKLFF. The CDR3 DNA sequence: TGTGCCAGCAGCAAGTGGGTACAGGGGCCATCCTCAACTAATGAAAAACTGTTTTTT.

The chain recombines TRBV6-5 with TRBJ2-5, with D perhaps matching TRBD2 (6 bases). Germline values: CDR1 MNHEY, CDR2 SVGAGI. V dropped 2 bases and J dropped 4 bases, with 14 bases sitting between them. The CDR3 is 15 amino acids. Written as DNA, the CDR3 is TGTGCCAGCAGTTACGGCCCGGGGGTGCGAGAGACCCAGTACTTC. It is translated as CASSYGPGVRETQYF.

The V and J genes are TRBV7-2 and TRBJ2-7; 7 bases are shared with TRBD1. V shed 2 bases and J 3 bases; nucleotides not matched to a gene: 4. This CDR3 spans 14 amino acids. Germline V lookup: CDR1 SGHTA, CDR2 FQGNSA. The CDR3, as DNA: TGTGCCAGCAGCTTAATTCCAGGGGGCTACGAGCAGTACTTC. Translating it yields CASSLIPGGYEQYF.

The rearrangement uses TRBV2 and TRBJ1-5; D gene uncertain. The CDR3 covers 12 residues. Trimming cost V 7 bases and J 9 bases, with 13 bases left between them. CDR1 is SNHLY, CDR2 FYNNEI, per germline. The CDR3 bases are TGTGCCAGCAAGCGAGATCGACTGCCCCAGCATTTT. Translating gives CASKRDRLPQHF.

The gene calls are TRBV6-5 and TRBJ2-1; maybe TRBD2 (6 bases). Germline V gene sequence: CDR1 MNHEY, CDR2 SVGAGI. The ends were cut back, 6 bases at V and 14 bases at J, with 23 bases in the middle. This CDR3 region has 14 residues. The CDR3 nucleotides read TGTGCCAGCAGCGAGGGGCCTAGCGCCCGACGGGAGTTCTTC. Its protein is CASSEGPSARREFF.

In its sample, this clone was seen a few times. The rearrangement joins TRBV6-2 or TRBV6-3 to TRBJ1-2; no firm D call. The CDR3 sequence is 17 residues long. CDR1 is MNHEY and CDR2 is SVGEGT in the germline V gene. V was shortened by 2 bases and J by 0 bases, with 16 bases between the two germline ends. This chain's CDR3 is CASSYTSGKVANYGYTF. Here the CDR3 DNA reads TGTGCCAGCAGTTACACCTCGGGGAAGGTAGCTAACTATGGCTACACCTTC.

The chain uses TRBV23-1 and TRBJ2-2, with a tentative D call TRBD2 (7 bases). TRBV23-1 is an open reading frame, and its role is uncertain. The CDR3 is 15 residues long. V shed 7 bases and J shed 3 bases, with 15 bases lying between them. The CDR3 bases are TGCGCCAGCACCAACGGGGGGCATGACACCGGGGAGCTGTTTTTT. The encoded protein is CASTNGGHDTGELFF.

DNA of the CDR3: TGTGCCAGCAGTTTCGGGCGACAGGGAAGTGATGAAAAACTGTTTTTT. Translation gives CASSFGRQGSDEKLFF. The chain links TRBV28 to TRBJ1-4; 7 bases fit TRBD1. This CDR3 has 16 amino acids. The J segment lost 6 bases and the V segment lost 3 bases, leaving 10 bases of the junction unmatched. CDR1 is MDHEN and CDR2 is SYDVKM in the germline V gene.

This sequence joins TRBV28 and TRBJ1-1; 10 bases are a match to TRBD1. The germline V gene encodes CDR1 MDHEN and CDR2 SYDVKM. The CDR3 runs 15 residues. Trimming took 6 bases from V and 6 from J; bases not matched to a gene: 10. The CDR3 DNA reads as TGTGCCAGCAGGCCGCAAACCGGGACAGGGGCTGAAGCTTTCTTT. It is translated as CASRPQTGTGAEAFF.

This chain uses TRBV5-4 with TRBJ2-1; D perhaps matches TRBD1 (6 bases). Deletions cut 10 bases from V and 9 bases from J, with 17 bases between. CDR1 and CDR2 from the germline V gene are SGHNT and YYREEE (reference sequence). The CDR3 sequence is 12 residues long. This CDR3 reads CAVNRVRGEQFF. CDR3 nucleotide sequence: TGTGCCGTAAACAGGGTTAGAGGTGAGCAGTTCTTC.

The CDR3 is CASSSLGPARPLHF. CDR3 DNA: TGTGCCAGCAGTTCCCTGGGGCCGGCCCGACCCCTCCACTTT. The gene calls are TRBV27 and TRBJ1-6; tentatively, D is TRBD1 (5 bases). V lost 4 bases and J lost 12, with 16 bases in between. The CDR3 length is 14 residues. The germline gives CDR1 MNHEY, CDR2 SMNVEV (reference sequence).

The CDR3 reads CSVDPQAFEAFF. CDR3 in DNA: TGCAGCGTTGATCCACAGGCCTTTGAAGCTTTCTTT. This chain connects TRBV29-1 to TRBJ1-1, with a possible D match to TRBD1 (5 bases). Germline V gives CDR1 SQVTM, CDR2 ANQGSEA. The CDR3 loop spans 12 amino acids. Between the trimmed V and J ends, which lost 3 bases and 7 bases, there was a span of 12 bases.

This clone was counted once. The sample holds other DNA sequences that translate to the same CDR3. V gene TRBV7-3 combines with J gene TRBJ2-1, with D possibly matching TRBD1 (6 bases). Per germline, CDR1 SGHTA and CDR2 FQGTGA. Trimming took 2 bases from V and 7 from J, leaving 6 bases between them. The CDR3 length is 12 residues. The CDR3 spells CASSLGQNEQFF. CDR3 bases: TGTGCCAGCAGCTTAGGACAGAATGAGCAGTTCTTC.